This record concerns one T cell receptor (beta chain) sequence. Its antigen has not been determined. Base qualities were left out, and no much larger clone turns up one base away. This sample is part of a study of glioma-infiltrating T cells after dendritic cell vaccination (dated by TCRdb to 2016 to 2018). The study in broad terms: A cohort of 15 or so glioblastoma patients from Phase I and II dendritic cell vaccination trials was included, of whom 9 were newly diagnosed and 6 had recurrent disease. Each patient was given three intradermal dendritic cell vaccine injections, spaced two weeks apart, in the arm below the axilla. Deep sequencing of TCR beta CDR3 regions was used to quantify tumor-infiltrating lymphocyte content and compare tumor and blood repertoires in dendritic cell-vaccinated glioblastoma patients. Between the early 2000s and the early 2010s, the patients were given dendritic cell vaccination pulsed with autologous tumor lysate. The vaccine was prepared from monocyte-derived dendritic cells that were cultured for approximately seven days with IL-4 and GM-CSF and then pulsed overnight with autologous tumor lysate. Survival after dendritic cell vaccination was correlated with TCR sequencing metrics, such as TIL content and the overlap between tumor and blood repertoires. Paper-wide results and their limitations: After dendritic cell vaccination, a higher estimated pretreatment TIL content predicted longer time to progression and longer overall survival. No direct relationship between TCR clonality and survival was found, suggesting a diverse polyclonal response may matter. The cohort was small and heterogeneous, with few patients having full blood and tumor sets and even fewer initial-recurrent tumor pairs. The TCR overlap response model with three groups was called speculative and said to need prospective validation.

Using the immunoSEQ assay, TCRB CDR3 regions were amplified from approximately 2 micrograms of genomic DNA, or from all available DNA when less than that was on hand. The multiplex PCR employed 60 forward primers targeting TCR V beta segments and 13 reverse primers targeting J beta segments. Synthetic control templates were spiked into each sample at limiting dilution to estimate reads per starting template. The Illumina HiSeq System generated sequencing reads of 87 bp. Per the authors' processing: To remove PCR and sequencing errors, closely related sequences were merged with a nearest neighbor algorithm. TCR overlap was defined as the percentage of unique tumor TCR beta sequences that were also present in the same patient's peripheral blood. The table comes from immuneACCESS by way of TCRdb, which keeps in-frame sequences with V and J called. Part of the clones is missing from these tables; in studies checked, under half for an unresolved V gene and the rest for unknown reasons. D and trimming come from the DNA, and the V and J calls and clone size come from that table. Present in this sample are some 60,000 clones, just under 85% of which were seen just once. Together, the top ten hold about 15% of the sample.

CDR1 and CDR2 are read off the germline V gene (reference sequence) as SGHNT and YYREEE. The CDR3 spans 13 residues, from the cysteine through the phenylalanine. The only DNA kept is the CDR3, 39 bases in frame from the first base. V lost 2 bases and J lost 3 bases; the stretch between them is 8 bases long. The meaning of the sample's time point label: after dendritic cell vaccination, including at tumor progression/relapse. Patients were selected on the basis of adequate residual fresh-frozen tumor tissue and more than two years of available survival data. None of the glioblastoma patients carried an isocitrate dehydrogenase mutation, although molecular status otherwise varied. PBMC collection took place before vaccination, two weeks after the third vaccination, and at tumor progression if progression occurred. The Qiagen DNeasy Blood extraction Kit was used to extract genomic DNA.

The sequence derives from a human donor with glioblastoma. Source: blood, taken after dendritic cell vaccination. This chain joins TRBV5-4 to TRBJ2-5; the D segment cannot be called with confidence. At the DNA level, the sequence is TGTGCCAGCAGCTTCCGAACAGAAGAGACCCAGTACTTC. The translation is CASSFRTEETQYF.